The 19 T cell receptor beta chains in this list originate from one sample, sequenced in a study of blood T cell repertoires in COVID-19. Here immunoSEQ multiplex PCR was the method, and the copy in TCRdb shows in-frame clones only, minus some. The sample lists 78,000 or so clones; approximately 88% were seen once. The specimen was peripheral blood. Receptors originate from a woman in her 50s with acute or convalescent COVID-19.

The chain uses TRBV19 and TRBJ2-3; TRBD1 agrees at 8 bases. The germline V gene encodes CDR1 LNHDA and CDR2 SQIVND (reference sequence). The CDR3 length is 15 residues. The trim removed 4 bases at V and 8 bases at J, leaving 11 bases unmatched. CDR3 in DNA: TGTGCCAGTAGTAGGACAGGGAGTGGCTCGGGTACGCAGTATTTT. Encoded protein: CASSRTGSGSGTQYF.

The chain is built from TRBV18 and TRBJ1-6; D is possibly TRBD1 (5 bases). V was clipped by 4 bases and J by 1 base, with 11 bases between them. Germline lookup yields CDR1 KGHSH and CDR2 LQKENI. This CDR3 is built from 16 residues. CDR3 amino acids: CASSQVGGSYNSPLHF. The CDR3 DNA is TGTGCCAGCTCACAAGTCGGGGGATCCTATAATTCACCCCTCCACTTT.

The V and J genes are TRBV30 and TRBJ1-5; D uncertain. The germline V gene encodes CDR1 GTSNPN and CDR2 SVGIG (reference sequence). The V and J ends lost 2 bases and 1 base respectively, with 9 bases between them. There are 14 residues in the CDR3. The CDR3 region has the DNA TGTGCCTGGAGTATACAGTTAAGCAATCAGCCCCAGCATTTT. Amino acids: CAWSIQLSNQPQHF.

This clone was recorded once. DNA of the CDR3: TGTGCCACCGGGGGGTTGAGCACCGGGGAGCTGTTTTTT. It encodes CATGGLSTGELFF. The rearrangement joins TRBV24-1 to TRBJ2-2; possibly TRBD2 for D (6 bases). The CDR3 loop spans 13 amino acids. Germline CDR1 is KGHDR and CDR2 is SFDVKD. Trimming removed 9 bases from V and 4 bases from J, with 11 bases in between.

This clone was counted a single time. V and J are TRBV24-1 and TRBJ1-1; 7 positions agree with TRBD1. Germline loops: CDR1 KGHDR, CDR2 SFDVKD. CDR3 length: 15 amino acids. The ends lost 5 bases at V and 3 bases at J; junction bases unmatched: 8. CDR3 in amino acids: CATSGTRGQDTEAFF. CDR3 coding DNA: TGTGCCACCAGTGGAACTCGTGGACAGGACACTGAAGCTTTCTTT.

Points on this clone: A junction end diverges from the germline sequence, so it may reflect a read error. CDR3 sequence: CASSFWVGSGRAGELFF. The DNA for the CDR3 is TGTGCCAGCAGTTTTTGGGTCGGTAGCGGGAGGGCCGGTGAGCTGTTTTTT. This rearrangement joins TRBV27 to TRBJ2-2; TRBD2 matches 11 bases. The CDR3 loop spans 17 amino acids. Germline loops: CDR1 MNHEY, CDR2 SMNVEV (reference sequence).

Comments on this clone: Other DNA sequences in this specimen translate into the identical CDR3. The rearrangement uses TRBV7-9 and TRBJ2-7; D gene ambiguous. Looked up from germline, CDR1 is SEHNR and CDR2 is FQNEAQ (reference sequence). The V and J ends lost 4 bases and 0 bases respectively, with 7 bases between them. CDR3 length: 13 residues. The CDR3 bases are TGTGCCAGCAGCTCCCAGGTCTCCTACGAGCAGTACTTC. Protein product: CASSSQVSYEQYF.

This chain joins TRBV4-1 and TRBJ2-1; 14 bases fit TRBD2. Trimming removed 4 bases from V and 10 bases from J; junction bases left unmatched: 12. This CDR3 region has 17 residues. Germline V CDR1 and CDR2: MGHRA, YSYEKL. CDR3 sequence (DNA): TGCGCCAGCAGCCGGAGTCGGACTAGCGGGGGGCAGAACGAGCAGTTCTTC. Translated, it gives CASSRSRTSGGQNEQFF.

This clone was counted between two and nine times. The chain joins TRBV30 to TRBJ1-6, with a tentative D call TRBD1 (5 bases). Germline V CDR1 and CDR2: GTSNPN, SVGIG (reference sequence). This CDR3 is 16 amino acids long. V was cut by 4 bases and J by 5 bases, with 18 bases left in between. CDR3 DNA: TGTGCCTGGACCCGCCCGGGGGGGAGGAATAATTCACCCCTCCACTTT. Translating gives CAWTRPGGRNNSPLHF.

This clone was counted between two and nine times. The J gene is TRBJ1-6, the V gene TRBV7-6, with a tentative D call TRBD1 (6 bases). From germline, CDR1 is SGHVS and CDR2 FNYEAQ. CDR3 length: 16 amino acids. Trimming pared 5 bases from V and 7 bases from J, leaving 18 bases between. The CDR3 spells CASSREGRGTNSPLHF. The CDR3 nucleotides read TGTGCCAGCAGCCGAGAAGGCAGGGGAACAAATTCACCCCTCCACTTT.

V usage is TRBV10-1 and J usage is TRBJ2-5; perhaps TRBD2 as D (5 bases). The V gene lost 6 bases and the J gene lost 5 bases, with 19 bases spanning the gap. Germline-derived CDR1 and CDR2 are WNHNN and SYGVQD (reference sequence). The CDR3 runs 15 residues. Written as DNA, the CDR3 is TGCGCCAGCAGCGAAAGCGGAATGACCCGGGAGACCCAGTACTTC. Amino acid sequence: CASSESGMTRETQYF.

In this sample, this clone turned up many times. The CDR3 coding sequence is TGTGCTTCCCTCGCCGGGGGCTCTGGAAACACCATATATTTT. Its translation: CASLAGGSGNTIYF. This chain uses TRBV30 with TRBJ1-3, with D maybe TRBD1 (5 bases). Germline V gene sequence: CDR1 GTSNPN, CDR2 SVGIG (reference sequence). CDR3 length: 14 residues. The full variable domain, in which reference TRBV30 and TRBJ1-3 provide the parts outside the CDR3, is SQTIHQWPATLVQPVGSPLSLECTVEGTSNPNLYWYRQAAGRGLQLLFYSVGIGQISSEVPQNLSASRPQDRQFILSSKKLLLSDSGFYLCASLAGGSGNTIYFGEGSWLTVV.

Comments on this clone: The sample holds other DNA sequences that translate to the same CDR3. This chain links TRBV19 with TRBJ1-2; 9 bases align to TRBD1. The CDR3 contains 13 residues. Germline lookup yields CDR1 LNHDA and CDR2 SQIVND (reference sequence). The J segment lost 8 bases and the V segment lost 4 bases, leaving 5 bases of the junction unmatched. CDR3 coding DNA: TGTGCCAGTAGTACGGGACAGGGATACGGCTACACCTTC. Translated, it gives CASSTGQGYGYTF.

The chain carries TRBV30 and TRBJ1-1, with D unresolved. Germline CDR1 GTSNPN, CDR2 SVGIG (reference sequence). The CDR3 consists of 13 residues. Between the trimmed V and J ends, which lost 2 bases and 5 bases, there was a span of 12 bases. CDR3 sequence: CAWSWGVVTEAFF. The DNA of the CDR3 is TGTGCCTGGAGTTGGGGAGTTGTAACTGAAGCTTTCTTT.

The CDR3 here is CASGGADTQYF. The CDR3, as DNA: TGTGCCAGCGGGGGGGCAGATACGCAGTATTTT. This chain connects TRBV2 to TRBJ2-3; 7 nucleotides align to TRBD2. CDR1 and CDR2 from the germline V gene are SNHLY and FYNNEI. Trimming at V came to 8 bases and at J to 4 bases, leaving 0 bases not matched to a gene. The CDR3 runs 11 residues.

Concerning this clone itself: No conserved phenylalanine or tryptophan ends this CDR3, so it is likely a read error. The DNA is omitted, as the CDR3 cannot be located on it reliably, and the CDR3 follows TCRdb's listing. The V call is TRBV19, the J call TRBJ1-2. The CDR3 contains 12 residues when both ends are counted. Germline-derived CDR1 and CDR2 are LNHDA and SQIVND (reference sequence). The CDR3: CASSIGGRYLLS.

The V and J genes are TRBV19 and TRBJ2-1, with 10 bases identical to TRBD2. Germline trimming cut 4 bases from V and 10 bases from J; bases unmatched to any gene: 10. CDR1 is LNHDA, CDR2 SQIVND, per germline (reference sequence). The CDR3 has 15 residues. In nucleotides, the CDR3 is TGTGCCAGTAGTAATAGCGGGGGGCTAGAAAAAGAGCAGTTCTTC. Protein: CASSNSGGLEKEQFF.

This chain links TRBV19 with TRBJ1-1; D is perhaps TRBD1 (6 bases). Germline CDR1 reads LNHDA; CDR2 reads SQIVND (reference sequence). The ends were cut back, 9 bases at V and 6 bases at J, with 14 bases in the middle. CDR3 size: 12 residues. The CDR3 DNA sequence: TGTGCCAGCAACAGGGTTTTCGCTGAAGCTTTCTTT. Its translation: CASNRVFAEAFF.

The chain recombines TRBV5-1 with TRBJ1-4; 9 bases are a match to TRBD1. The V gene end was trimmed by 3 bases and the J gene end by 7 bases; junction bases not matched to a gene: 13. The CDR3 covers 17 residues. Germline V CDR1 and CDR2: SGHRS, YFSETQ. The CDR3 DNA is TGCGCCAGCAGCTCCTTGACCCAGACAGGGGGGAGTGAAAAACTGTTTTTT. Translated: CASSSLTQTGGSEKLFF.